This T cell receptor (beta chain) appears in the sequencing data of a study of blood T cell repertoires in COVID-19. With 0 bases removed from V and 7 bases from J, the gap between germline ends came to 21 bases. The CDR3 sequence is 17 residues long. Germline-derived CDR1 and CDR2 are LNHNV and YYDKDF (reference sequence). Clones were read by immunoSEQ multiplex PCR, and TCRdb kept only the in-frame ones, dropping some. The sample lists about 320,000 clones; 85% to 95% were seen once. Input material: PBMCs or T cells enriched from blood (not recorded which). This chain connects TRBV15 to TRBJ1-2; maybe TRBD1 (6 bases). This receptor was identified in a woman in her thirties who had been exposed to COVID-19. CDR3 bases: TGTGCCACCAGCAGAGATTTCCGGGGGGCTCGGTTGGGTGGCTACACCTTC. Translated, it gives CATSRDFRGARLGGYTF. Full variable domain (outside the CDR3, taken from reference TRBV15 and TRBJ1-2): DAMVIQNPRYQVTQFGKPVTLSCSQTLNHNVMYWYQQKSSQAPKLLFHYYDKDFNNEADTPDNFQSRRPNTSFCFLDIRSPGLGDTAMYLCATSRDFRGARLGGYTFGSGTRLTVV.